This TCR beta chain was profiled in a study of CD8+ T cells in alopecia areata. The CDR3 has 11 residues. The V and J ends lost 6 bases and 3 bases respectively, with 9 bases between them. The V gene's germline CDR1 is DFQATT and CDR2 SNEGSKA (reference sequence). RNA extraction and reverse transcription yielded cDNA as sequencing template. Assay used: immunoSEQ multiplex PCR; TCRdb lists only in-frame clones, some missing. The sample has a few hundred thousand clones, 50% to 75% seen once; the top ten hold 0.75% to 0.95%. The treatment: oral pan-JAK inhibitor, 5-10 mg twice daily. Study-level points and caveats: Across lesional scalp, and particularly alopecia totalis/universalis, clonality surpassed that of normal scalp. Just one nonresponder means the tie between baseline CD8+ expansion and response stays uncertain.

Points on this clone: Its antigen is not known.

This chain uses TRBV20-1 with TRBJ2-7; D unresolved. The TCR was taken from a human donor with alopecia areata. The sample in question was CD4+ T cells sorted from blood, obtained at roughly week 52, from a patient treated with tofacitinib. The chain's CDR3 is CSASWGYEQYF. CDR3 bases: TGCAGTGCGTCATGGGGCTACGAGCAGTACTTC.